This TCR beta chain was found in a study of T cell responses to AZD1222 COVID-19 vaccine. Study outcomes and limitations: The study reported that nearly half of spike-specific TCRs target unmutated variant regions. Donor demographics were predominantly white British with a female majority; clonal diversity may be underestimated. Baseline serostatus was positive in only six or seven AZD1222 recipients.

TCRdb's table, derived via immunoSEQ multiplex PCR, lists solely in-frame clones and lacks some. Among about 120,000 clones listed, 93% were seen once. The CDR3 has 14 amino acids. Trimming took 1 base from V and 5 from J; bases not matched to a gene: 4. From germline, CDR1 is LNHDA and CDR2 SQIVND (reference sequence). This clone has a single count. What it recognizes is unknown. It was second doses at about 4 or about 12 weeks that were pooled. The source material was peripheral blood, sampled 28 days after the second AZD1222 dose. The chain recombines TRBV19 with TRBJ2-5; 7 nucleotides agree with TRBD1. The TCR comes from an adult who received the AZD1222 COVID-19 vaccine. CDR3 residues: CASSIGQGVETQYF. The CDR3 nucleotides are TGTGCCAGTAGTATAGGGCAGGGGGTGGAGACCCAGTACTTC. Full variable domain (missing parts from reference TRBV19 and TRBJ2-5): DGGITQSPKYLFRKEGQNVTLSCEQNLNHDAMYWYRQDPGQGLRLIYYSQIVNDFQKGDIAEGYSVSREKKESFPLTVTSAQKNPTAFYLCASSIGQGVETQYFGPGTRLLVL.